Shown below are 27 T cell receptor beta chains from a single sample sequenced in a study of blood T cell repertoires in COVID-19. Data came from immunoSEQ multiplex PCR; TCRdb stores just in-frame clones and leaves some out. In the table there are approximately 100,000 clones, about four fifths of which are singletons. Sequencing was done on a sample of peripheral blood. These receptors were taken from a man in his sixties with acute or convalescent COVID-19.

The gene calls are TRBV5-5 and TRBJ2-7, with D possibly matching TRBD2 (5 bases). The V gene lost 0 bases and the J gene lost 6 bases, with 16 bases spanning the gap. The length of the CDR3 is 15 residues. Germline CDR1 is SGHKS and CDR2 is YYEKEE (reference sequence). The CDR3 loop is CASSLGPPSGFEQYF. The CDR3 region has the DNA TGTGCCAGCAGCTTGGGCCCGCCGTCGGGGTTCGAGCAGTACTTC.

This clone has more than one count but fewer than ten. The genes are TRBV5-1 and TRBJ1-1; 9 positions match TRBD1. Losses at the gene ends were 1 base for V and 4 bases for J; bases not matched to a gene: 5. The CDR3 runs 15 residues. Germline V lookup: CDR1 SGHRS, CDR2 YFSETQ. In DNA, the CDR3 is TGCGCCAGCAGCTTGACAGGGGGCGGCCTCACTGAAGCTTTCTTT. Its protein product is CASSLTGGGLTEAFF.

The V and J genes are TRBV5-1 and TRBJ2-1; perhaps TRBD2 as D (6 bases). Per the germline V gene, CDR1 is SGHRS and CDR2 is YFSETQ. V shed 3 bases and J shed 4 bases, with 8 bases lying between them. This CDR3 has 13 amino acids. The CDR3 protein is CASSSGLYNEQFF. As DNA, the CDR3 is TGCGCCAGCAGCTCGGGACTTTACAATGAGCAGTTCTTC.

The V call is TRBV2, the J call TRBJ1-5; 10 nucleotides match TRBD1. Germline CDR1 and CDR2: SNHLY and FYNNEI. The CDR3 loop spans 16 amino acids. J was trimmed by 7 bases and V by 6 bases; bases with no gene match: 12. This CDR3 reads CASSPRQGAVNQPQHF. Written as DNA, the CDR3 is TGTGCCAGCAGCCCAAGACAGGGGGCAGTCAACCAGCCCCAGCATTTT.

The chain employs TRBV25-1 and TRBJ2-1; the D is unclear. Per the germline V gene, CDR1 is MGHDK and CDR2 is SYGVNS. The CDR3 contains 12 residues. Trimming removed 3 bases from V and 9 bases from J, with 9 bases in between. CDR3 sequence reads: CASSDPWAEQFF. In DNA, the CDR3 is TGTGCCAGCAGTGATCCCTGGGCTGAGCAGTTCTTC.

The chain combines TRBV5-5 with TRBJ1-5; maybe TRBD1 (5 bases). The V gene lost 1 base and the J gene lost 4 bases, with 15 bases spanning the gap. The CDR3 is 16 residues long. Germline V CDR1 and CDR2: SGHKS, YYEKEE (reference sequence). CDR3 DNA: TGTGCCAGCAGCTTGCGGGGGATGGGGATTAATCAGCCCCAGCATTTT. Its protein product is CASSLRGMGINQPQHF.

V usage is TRBV6-2 or TRBV6-3 and J usage is TRBJ2-3, with 7 bases aligning to TRBD2. Trimming removed 2 bases from V and 4 bases from J; junction bases left unmatched: 6. Germline CDR1 reads MNHEY; CDR2 reads SVGEGT. The CDR3 is 15 residues long. DNA for the CDR3: TGTGCCAGCAGTTACCTGGGCGGGAGAGCAGATACGCAGTATTTT. Its protein product is CASSYLGGRADTQYF.

CDR3 sequence reads: CATSELRLSGVEAQYF. Here the CDR3 DNA reads TGTGCCACCAGTGAATTAAGGCTATCCGGGGTGGAGGCGCAGTATTTT. This chain links TRBV24-1 with TRBJ2-3; D is possibly TRBD2 (5 bases). Trimming took 4 bases from V and 10 from J, leaving 23 bases between them. Per germline, CDR1 KGHDR and CDR2 SFDVKD. The CDR3 runs 16 residues.

The chain combines TRBV28 with TRBJ1-2; D unclear. Per germline, CDR1 MDHEN and CDR2 SYDVKM. Trimming removed 5 bases at V and 5 bases at J, with 15 bases between. This CDR3 is 14 amino acids long. CDR3 protein: CASSPQTRTYGYTF. In DNA, the CDR3 is TGTGCCAGCAGTCCTCAGACACGAACTTATGGCTACACCTTC.

This clone is a singleton in its sample. V usage is TRBV3-1 (or the pseudogene TRBV3-2) and J usage is TRBJ1-3, with D perhaps matching TRBD1 (6 bases). Trimming shortened V by 0 bases and J by 9 bases, and 15 bases separated the two germline ends. CDR1 is LGHDT and CDR2 is YNNKEL in the germline V gene (reference sequence). CDR3 length equals 15 residues. The CDR3 DNA is TGTGCCAGCAGCCAAGAATCTACAGGGAGAATCACCATATATTTT. Its protein is CASSQESTGRITIYF.

The V and J genes are TRBV4-3 and TRBJ1-2; D gene uncertain. Trimming removed 4 bases from V and 4 bases from J, with 22 bases in between. This CDR3 comprises 17 residues. Germline CDR1 and CDR2: LGHNA and YSLEER. CDR3 in DNA: TGCGCCAGCAGCCCCGGTCGGGCGACTCGGGGAGGCTATGGCTACACCTTC. It specifies CASSPGRATRGGYGYTF.

V is TRBV29-1 and J is TRBJ2-5; no firm D call. CDR3 size: 12 residues. V shed 4 bases and J shed 7 bases, with 13 bases lying between them. Germline V lookup: CDR1 SQVTM, CDR2 ANQGSEA. CDR3 sequence: CSVAQLLGTQYF. The DNA for the CDR3 is TGCAGCGTTGCACAGCTGCTCGGGACCCAGTACTTC.

The chain is built from TRBV7-2 and TRBJ2-1, with TRBD2 matching 7 bases. V gave up 3 bases and J gave up 6 bases; unmatched junction bases: 5. The CDR3 is 14 residues long. Germline lookup yields CDR1 SGHTA and CDR2 FQGNSA. The CDR3, as DNA: TGTGCCAGCAGCTTCGCGGGGGACCGCAATGAGCAGTTCTTC. Protein sequence: CASSFAGDRNEQFF.

This rearrangement joins TRBV25-1 to TRBJ2-3; a weak D match, TRBD2 (6 bases). The CDR3 loop spans 15 amino acids. Trimming took 5 bases from V and 5 from J, leaving 17 bases between them. CDR1 and CDR2 from the germline V gene are MGHDK and SYGVNS. CDR3 coding DNA: TGTGCCAGCAGTCTCGGGGGAGCCCGGGGAGATACGCAGTATTTT. It codes for CASSLGGARGDTQYF.

This clone has only a few counts. The rearrangement joins TRBV6-5 to TRBJ2-7, with D tentatively TRBD1 (5 bases). The CDR3 length is 11 residues. With 6 bases removed from V and 6 bases from J, the gap between germline ends came to 9 bases. The germline gives CDR1 MNHEY, CDR2 SVGAGI. The CDR3 DNA sequence: TGTGCCAGCAGCGCCAGGGCCGAGCAGTACGTC. It encodes CASSARAEQYV.

The rearrangement joins TRBV20-1 to TRBJ1-2; no clear D. CDR1 is DFQATT and CDR2 is SNEGSKA in the germline V gene (reference sequence). Trimming removed 6 bases at V and 0 bases at J, with 5 bases between. This CDR3 is 11 amino acids long. CDR3 nucleotide sequence: TGCAGTGCGATAGCTAACTATGGCTACACCTTC. Translated: CSAIANYGYTF.

The chain has TRBV4-1 and TRBJ2-1, with D maybe TRBD1 (6 bases). The germline V gene encodes CDR1 MGHRA and CDR2 YSYEKL. V lost 0 bases and J 0 bases, leaving 18 bases between the germline ends. This CDR3 spans 19 amino acids. CDR3 nucleotide sequence: TGCGCCAGCAGCCAAGAGGGGGAGACAGGTTTTGGCTCCTACAATGAGCAGTTCTTC. Encoded protein: CASSQEGETGFGSYNEQFF.

This clone appeared a few times. CDR3 bases: TGTGCCAGTAGGAGGACAGGGGAGGGGGTATCTGGCAATCAGCCCCAGCATTTT. It translates to CASRRTGEGVSGNQPQHF. The chain combines TRBV19 with TRBJ1-5; 9 positions agree with TRBD1. This CDR3 region has 18 residues. V shed 6 bases, J shed 2 bases, and the junction held 14 bases outside the gene matches. Per germline, CDR1 LNHDA and CDR2 SQIVND (reference sequence).

This chain uses TRBV6-5 with TRBJ1-1; 8 bases agree with TRBD1. With V trimmed by 6 bases and J by 3 bases, 3 bases remained unmatched. CDR1 and CDR2 (germline): MNHEY, SVGAGI. The CDR3 extends over 13 amino acids. The CDR3 sequence: CASRSTGDTEAFF. The DNA of the CDR3 is TGTGCCAGCAGATCGACAGGGGACACTGAAGCTTTCTTT.

The chain links TRBV2 to TRBJ1-5; the match to TRBD1 covers 7 bases. Per the germline V gene, CDR1 is SNHLY and CDR2 is FYNNEI. V lost 5 bases, J lost 5 bases, and 6 bases stayed unmatched. This CDR3 has 14 amino acids. The CDR3 bases are TGTGCCAGCAGTCCCGGGACAGCCTATCAGCCCCAGCATTTT. Translating gives CASSPGTAYQPQHF. The full variable domain, with the rest looked up from reference TRBV2 and TRBJ1-5, is EPEVTQTPSHQVTQMGQEVILRCVPISNHLYFYWYRQILGQKVEFLVSFYNNEISEKSEIFDDQFSVERPDGSNFTLKIRSTKLEDSAMYFCASSPGTAYQPQHFGDGTRLSIL.

This chain joins TRBV18 and TRBJ1-5; tentative D call: TRBD1 (6 bases). With 5 bases removed from V and 4 bases from J, the gap between germline ends came to 9 bases. The CDR3 is 13 amino acids. CDR1 is KGHSH, CDR2 LQKENI, per germline. In DNA form, the CDR3 reads TGTGCCAGCTCAACAGGACAGAATCAGCCCCAGCATTTT. The encoded protein is CASSTGQNQPQHF.

Details on this clone: This sample includes further DNA sequences coding for the same CDR3. This chain uses TRBV5-1 with TRBJ2-5, with 9 bases identical to TRBD1. This CDR3 contains 14 residues. Germline V gives CDR1 SGHRS, CDR2 YFSETQ. With V trimmed by 3 bases and J by 5 bases, 5 bases remained unmatched. The CDR3 nucleotides read TGCGCCAGCAGCTCCGGACAGGGGAGGGAGACCCAGTACTTC. This codes for CASSSGQGRETQYF.

This clone was observed a single time. CDR3 sequence (DNA): TGTGCCAGCAGTAAGGACAGGGTTCAAACCCTTGAAGCTTTCTTT. Residues: CASSKDRVQTLEAFF. The J gene is TRBJ1-1, the V gene TRBV7-9, with TRBD1 matching over 8 bases. V trimming: 6 bases; J trimming: 7 bases; junction bases outside the gene matches: 13. Looked up from germline, CDR1 is SEHNR and CDR2 is FQNEAQ (reference sequence). The CDR3 loop spans 15 amino acids.

This clone was recorded many times. The chain has TRBV7-9 and TRBJ2-7; 9 nucleotides match TRBD1. Germline trimming cut 5 bases from V and 3 bases from J; bases unmatched to any gene: 2. The CDR3 runs to 13 residues. Germline values: CDR1 SEHNR, CDR2 FQNEAQ (reference sequence). CDR3: CASSVTGGYEQYV. The CDR3 nucleotides are TGTGCCAGCAGCGTGACAGGGGGCTACGAGCAGTACGTC.

The CDR3 protein is CASSTGLAGNEQFF. The CDR3 nucleotides read TGTGCCAGCAGTACCGGACTAGCCGGCAATGAGCAGTTCTTC. This sequence joins TRBV6-6 and TRBJ2-1; 8 bases line up with TRBD2. The CDR3 loop spans 14 amino acids. After removal of 5 bases from V and 6 bases from J, the junction contained 6 bases not matched to a gene. Germline V CDR1 and CDR2: MNHNY, SVGAGI (reference sequence).

This clone was detected ten times or more. The V and J genes are TRBV5-1 and TRBJ1-5; 9 nucleotides align to TRBD1. Germline assignment: CDR1 SGHRS and CDR2 YFSETQ. This CDR3 has 15 residues. Trimming cost V 4 bases and J 1 base; bases outside gene matches: 3. This CDR3 reads CASSQGQGSNQPQHF. The CDR3 DNA reads as TGCGCCAGCAGCCAGGGACAGGGCAGCAATCAGCCCCAGCATTTT.

This chain joins TRBV7-9 and TRBJ2-1; a weak D match, TRBD1 (8 bases). Per germline, CDR1 SEHNR and CDR2 FQNEAQ (reference sequence). There are 17 residues in the CDR3. The V gene lost 3 bases and the J gene lost 0 bases, with 15 bases spanning the gap. CDR3 sequence reads: CASSFGGGTGSYNEQFF. Written as DNA, the CDR3 is TGTGCCAGCAGCTTCGGGGGAGGGACAGGCTCCTACAATGAGCAGTTCTTC.